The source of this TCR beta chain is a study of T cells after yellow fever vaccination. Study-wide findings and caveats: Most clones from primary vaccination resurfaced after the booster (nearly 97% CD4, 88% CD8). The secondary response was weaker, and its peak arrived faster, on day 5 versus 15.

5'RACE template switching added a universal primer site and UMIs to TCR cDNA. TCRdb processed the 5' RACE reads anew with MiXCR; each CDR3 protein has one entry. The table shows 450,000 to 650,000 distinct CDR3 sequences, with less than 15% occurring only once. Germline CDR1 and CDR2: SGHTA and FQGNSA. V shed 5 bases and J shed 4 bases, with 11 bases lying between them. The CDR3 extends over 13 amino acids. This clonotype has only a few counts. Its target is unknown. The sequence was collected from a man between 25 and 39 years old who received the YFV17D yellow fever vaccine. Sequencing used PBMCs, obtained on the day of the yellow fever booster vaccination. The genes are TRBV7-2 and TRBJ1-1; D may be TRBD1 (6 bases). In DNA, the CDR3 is TGTGCCAGCAGCACCGGACAGCTCACTGAAGCTTTCTTT. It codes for CASSTGQLTEAFF.